This T cell receptor beta chain was identified during a study of OX40 agonist ivuxolimab in advanced cancers. Regarding the study in general: Ivuxolimab was an agonistic, fully human IgG2 monoclonal antibody directed against OX40 (CD134), a costimulatory receptor. The dose-escalation cohort was about 86% male with a mean age of approximately 60 years, ranging from roughly 20 to 80. Intravenous ivuxolimab was administered to patients every 2 weeks at six dose levels: 0.01, 0.1, 0.3, 1.5, 3 and 10 mg/kg. Among the 50 to 55 dose-escalation patients, around 19 had hepatocellular carcinoma, approximately 15 melanoma, 9 renal cell carcinoma and 9 head and neck cancer. Partial responses were achieved by three dose-escalation patients, of whom one had hepatocellular carcinoma and two had cutaneous melanoma. The paper covers the monotherapy dose-escalation part of the phase I ivuxolimab trial, which included N ≈ 50 patients. Peripheral TCRbeta sequencing was intended to test whether TCR sequence diversity was altered and clonal T-cell expansion was caused by ivuxolimab. Prior anti-PD-1, anti-PD-L1 or anti-CTLA-4 therapy was permitted, and approximately 41% of dose-escalation patients had received checkpoint inhibitors.

To sequence the TCRbeta CDR3 region, genomic DNA was isolated from the sorted cells. The immunoSEQ Assay was used for sequencing of TCRbeta CDR3 regions. TCRdb holds this immuneACCESS table with in-frame rearrangements only. Some clones are missing; in checked studies, unresolved V genes explain under half, and the rest has no known cause. This sample has around 99,000 clones in its table, and around 89% of those were observed once. Together, the top ten hold around 0.16% of the sample. The CDR3 spans 11 residues, from the cysteine through the phenylalanine. The CDR3 DNA has 33 bases and is translated from base 1. According to the germline V gene, CDR1 reads SQVTM and CDR2 reads ANQGSEA. V loses 4 bases of germline sequence and J loses 4 bases, and the interval between the two ends is 7 bases. The trial excluded patients who had a history of autoimmune disease or were on systemic immunosuppression. Peripheral blood for TCR sequencing was collected from all dose cohorts at baseline, on cycle 4 day 1, and on cycle 7 day 1. The samples were taken from a phase I, first-in-human, multicenter, open-label dose-escalation trial of ivuxolimab. Adults with locally advanced or metastatic melanoma, renal cell, hepatocellular, or head and neck squamous cell carcinoma were enrolled in the trial. Before TCR sequencing, CD4+ and CD8+ T cells were separately sorted from peripheral blood.

Study-wide findings and limitations: After ivuxolimab, expanded clones were on average more numerous among CD8+ T cells than among CD4+ T cells. Low levels of normalized T-cell clonal expansion were also shown by some nonresponding patients. In the 0.1-3.0 mg/kg groups, partial responders were among the patients with the lowest normalized peripheral clonal expansion, particularly in CD8+ T cells. At doses of 0.1 to 3.0 mg/kg, clonal expansion of both CD4+ and CD8+ blood T cells was observed from baseline to week 6. The antigen specificity of the peripheral T cells that underwent clonal expansion was not determined.

Points on this clone: Its antigen specificity is not known. No base qualities exist here, and no much larger clone lies one base off it.

The chain was built from TRBV29-1 and TRBJ1-2, with TRBD1 as a weak D call on 5 bases. This clonotype originated in an adult with an advanced solid tumor such as melanoma, head and neck, liver or kidney cancer. Specimen: CD4+ or CD8+ T cells sorted from blood, collected in a trial of the OX40 agonist ivuxolimab. CDR3 sequence: CSVGQLYGYTF. The sequence in DNA is TGCAGCGTTGGACAGCTCTATGGCTACACCTTC.